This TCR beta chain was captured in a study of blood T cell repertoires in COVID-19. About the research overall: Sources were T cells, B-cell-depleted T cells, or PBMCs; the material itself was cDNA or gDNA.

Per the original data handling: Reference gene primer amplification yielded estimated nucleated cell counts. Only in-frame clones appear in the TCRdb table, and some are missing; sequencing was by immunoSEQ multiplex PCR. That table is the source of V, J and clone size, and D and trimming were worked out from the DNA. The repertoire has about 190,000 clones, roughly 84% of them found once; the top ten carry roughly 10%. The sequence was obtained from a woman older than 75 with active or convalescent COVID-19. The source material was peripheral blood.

DNA of the CDR3: TGCGCCAGCAGCCCGGGACTAGTCTACGAGCAGTACTTC. Amino acids: CASSPGLVYEQYF. The V and J genes are TRBV5-1 and TRBJ2-7; 8 bases match TRBD2. Unmatched junction bases numbered 3, after V lost 4 bases and J lost 3 bases. This CDR3 spans 13 amino acids. Germline lookup yields CDR1 SGHRS and CDR2 YFSETQ.